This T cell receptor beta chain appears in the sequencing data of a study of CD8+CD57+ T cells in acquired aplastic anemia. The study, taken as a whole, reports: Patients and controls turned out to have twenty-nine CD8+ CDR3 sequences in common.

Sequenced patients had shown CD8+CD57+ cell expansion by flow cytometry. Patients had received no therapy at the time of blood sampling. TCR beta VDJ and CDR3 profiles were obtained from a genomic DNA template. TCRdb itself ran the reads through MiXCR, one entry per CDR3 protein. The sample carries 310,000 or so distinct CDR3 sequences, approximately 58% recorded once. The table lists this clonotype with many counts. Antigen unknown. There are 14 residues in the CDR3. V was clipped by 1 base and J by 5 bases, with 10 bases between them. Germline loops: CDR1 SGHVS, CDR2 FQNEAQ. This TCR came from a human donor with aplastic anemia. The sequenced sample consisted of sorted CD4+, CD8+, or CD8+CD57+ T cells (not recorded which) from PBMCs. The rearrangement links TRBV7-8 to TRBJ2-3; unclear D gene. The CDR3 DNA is TGTGCCAGCAGCTTAGGGGTATCCCAAGATACGCAGTATTTT. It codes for CASSLGVSQDTQYF.